The source of this T cell receptor beta chain is a study of response to subunit inactivated influenza vaccine. Study-wide points: With each seasonal influenza vaccination, the authors suggested, few new T cells are recruited.

V was pared by 2 bases and J by 7 bases, with 10 bases of the junction left unmatched. CDR1 is MNHEY and CDR2 is SMNVEV in the germline V gene (reference sequence). This CDR3 has 17 amino acids. A single record per CDR3 protein comes from TCRdb applying MiXCR to the RT-PCR reads. The sample consists of 500,000 to 600,000 distinct CDR3 sequences, approximately 16% of them appearing once. The table lists this clonotype with a few counts. Its antigen is undetermined. The receptor's source is a man between 50 and 69 years old who received an inactivated influenza vaccine. The genes are TRBV27 and TRBJ1-4; 10 bases align to TRBD1. The source was CD4+ T cells sorted from PBMCs, collected around 25 months after vaccination. This CDR3 reads CASSLSTRQGAVEKLFF. The CDR3 coding sequence is TGTGCCAGCAGTTTAAGTACTCGACAGGGGGCGGTTGAAAAACTGTTTTTT.